Each of the 15 T cell receptor beta chains below was sequenced from the same sample in a study of shared clonotypes between healthy human individuals. The protocol was immunoSEQ multiplex PCR, while the TCRdb copy is restricted to in-frame clones and leaves out a portion. The data contain about 960,000 clones, about three quarters of them singletons. Material for sequencing was memory CD4+ T cells sorted from blood. Subset described: CD45RA-negative fraction. Every receptor here comes from a man in his late teens or twenties in good health.

The chain combines TRBV18 with TRBJ1-2, with D perhaps matching TRBD1 (5 bases). V was pared by 0 bases and J by 5 bases, with 13 bases between. The CDR3 runs 15 residues. Germline CDR1 and CDR2: KGHSH and LQKENI. This chain's CDR3 is CASSPPAGRGYGYTF. In DNA, the CDR3 is TGTGCCAGCTCACCACCGGCAGGGCGAGGGTATGGCTACACCTTC.

The J gene is TRBJ2-5, the V gene TRBV28; 9 nucleotides line up with TRBD2. V lost 5 bases to trimming and J lost 8 bases; unmatched junction nucleotides: 6. This CDR3 region has 13 residues. Per the germline V gene, CDR1 is MDHEN and CDR2 is SYDVKM. Written as DNA, the CDR3 is TGTGCCAGCAGTCGACGGACTAGCGTCACCCAGTACTTC. Amino acid sequence: CASSRRTSVTQYF.

The genes are TRBV11-2 and TRBJ1-2, with a possible D match to TRBD1 (5 bases). The CDR3 is 14 residues long. The germline V gene encodes CDR1 SGHAT and CDR2 FQNNGV. The V end was cut by 2 bases, the J end by 2 bases, with 9 bases between. The CDR3 DNA is TGTGCCAGCAGCTTATGGGGGTTGAACTATGGCTACACCTTC. Amino acids: CASSLWGLNYGYTF.

Note on this clone: Different DNA sequences within this sample yield the same CDR3. The chain uses TRBV6-4 and TRBJ1-1; D remains ambiguous. V gave up 4 bases and J gave up 0 bases, with 6 bases separating them. The CDR3 is 13 amino acids. From germline, CDR1 is MRHNA and CDR2 SNTAGT. The CDR3 reads CASSVDLNTEAFF. CDR3 DNA sequence: TGTGCCAGCAGTGTCGACCTGAACACTGAAGCTTTCTTT.

The table lists this clone with a count of one. The chain couples TRBV5-5 to TRBJ1-6, with D possibly TRBD1 on 5 matching bases. CDR1 and CDR2 (germline): SGHKS, YYEKEE (reference sequence). V was pared by 2 bases and J by 10 bases, with 13 bases between. The CDR3 sequence is 14 residues long. The CDR3 DNA follows: TGTGCCAGCAGCTTCCCGGGGCTAGGATCACCCCTCCACTTT. Amino acid sequence: CASSFPGLGSPLHF. Complete variable domain (other parts from reference TRBV5-5 and TRBJ1-6): DAGVTQSPTHLIKTRGQQVTLRCSPISGHKSVSWYQQVLGQGPQFIFQYYEKEERGRGNFPDRFSARQFPNYSSELNVNALLLGDSALYLCASSFPGLGSPLHFGNGTRLTVT.

The chain links TRBV9 to TRBJ2-5, with D perhaps TRBD1 or TRBD2 (6 bases each). V lost 3 bases and J lost 2, with 11 bases in between. This CDR3 is 14 amino acids long. Germline V gives CDR1 SGDLS, CDR2 YYNGEE. CDR3 amino acids: CASSEGGLQETQYF. The CDR3 DNA reads as TGTGCCAGCAGCGAGGGGGGTCTTCAAGAGACCCAGTACTTC.

The chain combines TRBV19 with TRBJ1-2; 10 nucleotides agree with TRBD1. The V and J ends lost 11 bases and 4 bases, in that order; junction bases with no gene match: 22. This CDR3 spans 18 amino acids. The germline V gene has CDR1 LNHDA and CDR2 SQIVND (reference sequence). The CDR3 protein is CASSPSPRGTGVSYGYTF. The CDR3 coding sequence is TGTGCCTCCTCACCCTCCCCACGGGGGACAGGGGTGTCCTATGGCTACACCTTC.

The V call is TRBV6-6, the J call TRBJ1-1; 7 bases fit TRBD1. Germline CDR1 reads MNHNY; CDR2 reads SVGAGI (reference sequence). The V gene end was trimmed by 2 bases and the J gene end by 5 bases; junction bases not matched to a gene: 8. This CDR3 comprises 15 residues. CDR3 loop: CASSYREQGGTEAFF. The CDR3 coding sequence is TGTGCCAGCAGTTACCGCGAGCAGGGGGGGACTGAAGCTTTCTTT.

The rearrangement uses TRBV5-6 and TRBJ2-3, with 12 bases aligning to TRBD2. Germline values: CDR1 SGHDT, CDR2 YYEEEE. CDR3 size: 17 residues. V was clipped by 0 bases and J by 2 bases; unmatched bases: 4. CDR3 nucleotide sequence: TGTGCCAGCAGCTTGGAGCTAGCGGGAGGGCCCACAGATACGCAGTATTTT. It is translated as CASSLELAGGPTDTQYF.

The chain employs TRBV6-5 and TRBJ2-1; 12 nucleotides line up with TRBD2. Germline CDR1 reads MNHEY; CDR2 reads SVGAGI. Trimming took 6 bases from V and 10 from J; bases not matched to a gene: 10. The CDR3 sequence is 15 residues long. The CDR3 region is CASSLGLAGSGEQFF. CDR3 DNA: TGTGCCAGCAGCCTTGGACTAGCGGGGTCGGGGGAGCAGTTCTTC.

This clone turned up a few times. The gene calls are TRBV7-9 and TRBJ1-6; D perhaps matches TRBD1 (5 bases). The V and J ends lost 2 bases and 6 bases respectively, with 11 bases between them. Germline CDR1 reads SEHNR; CDR2 reads FQNEAQ (reference sequence). This CDR3 comprises 15 residues. The CDR3: CASSLPGRPNSPLHF. DNA for the CDR3: TGTGCCAGCAGCTTACCGGGACGGCCTAATTCACCCCTCCACTTT.

This sequence joins TRBV6-1 and TRBJ1-5, with D hard to call. Germline CDR1 is MNHNS and CDR2 is SASEGT. The CDR3 spans 15 residues. V was trimmed by 7 bases and J by 0 bases, leaving 13 bases between them. CDR3 protein: CASNPRRGSNQPQHF. CDR3 DNA sequence: TGTGCCAGCAACCCGCGGCGGGGTAGCAATCAGCCCCAGCATTTT.

This clone was seen many times. The rearrangement links TRBV20-1 to TRBJ2-1, with D uncertain. The CDR3 totals 11 residues. Trimming left V 3 bases short and J 5 bases short, with 5 bases between. CDR1 and CDR2 (germline): DFQATT, SNEGSKA (reference sequence). The CDR3 bases are TGCAGTGCTAGCTCGCACAATGAGCAGTTCTTC. It yields the protein CSASSHNEQFF.

The chain carries TRBV6-5 and TRBJ2-1; D ambiguous. V dropped 6 bases and J dropped 10 bases, with 13 bases sitting between them. Germline CDR1 reads MNHEY; CDR2 reads SVGAGI. The CDR3 is made up of 12 amino acids. CDR3 residues: CASRPAVGEQFF. In DNA, the CDR3 is TGTGCCAGCAGACCTGCTGTCGGGGAGCAGTTCTTC.

The chain couples TRBV5-1 to TRBJ2-7; D unresolved. CDR3 length: 11 residues. CDR1 and CDR2 from the germline V gene are SGHRS and YFSETQ. V lost 6 bases and J 5 bases, leaving 9 bases between the germline ends. The CDR3 loop is CASNIRDEQYF. CDR3 bases: TGCGCCAGCAACATCCGGGACGAGCAGTACTTC.